This TCR beta chain was identified in a study of cytomegalovirus exposure and HLA in healthy donors. It was with 60 Vbeta and 13 Jbeta primers that the PCR ran. The repertoire was sequenced with immunoSEQ multiplex PCR; TCRdb's copy has only in-frame clones and lacks some. The sample holds 120,000 to 150,000 clones; about four fifths are singletons and the top ten take approximately 4.2%. This clonotype originated in a woman in her 40s in good health and CMV-seropositive. The sample comprised PBMCs.

For the CDR3, the DNA is TGCGCCAGCAACGGGATTTCCCGGGGGGTCACCGGGGAGCTGTTTTTT. This sequence encodes CASNGISRGVTGELFF. This chain joins TRBV5-1 and TRBJ2-2; TRBD2 matches 7 bases. The CDR3 contains 16 residues. Germline V gives CDR1 SGHRS, CDR2 YFSETQ. With V trimmed by 6 bases and J by 4 bases, 12 bases remained unmatched.